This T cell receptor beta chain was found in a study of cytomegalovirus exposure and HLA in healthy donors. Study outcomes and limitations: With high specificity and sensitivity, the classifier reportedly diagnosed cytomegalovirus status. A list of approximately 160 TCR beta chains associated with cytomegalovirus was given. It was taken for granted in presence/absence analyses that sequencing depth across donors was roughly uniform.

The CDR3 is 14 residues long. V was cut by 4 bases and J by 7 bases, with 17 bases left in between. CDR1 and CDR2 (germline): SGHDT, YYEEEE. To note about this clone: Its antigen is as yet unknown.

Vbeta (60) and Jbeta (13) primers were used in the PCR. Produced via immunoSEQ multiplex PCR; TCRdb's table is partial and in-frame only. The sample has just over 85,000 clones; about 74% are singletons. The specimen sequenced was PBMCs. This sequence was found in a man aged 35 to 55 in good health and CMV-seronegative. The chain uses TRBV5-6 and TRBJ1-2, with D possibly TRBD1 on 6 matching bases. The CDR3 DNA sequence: TGTGCCAGCAGCCAAACCATTGCAGGGGTTGGCTACACCTTC. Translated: CASSQTIAGVGYTF.